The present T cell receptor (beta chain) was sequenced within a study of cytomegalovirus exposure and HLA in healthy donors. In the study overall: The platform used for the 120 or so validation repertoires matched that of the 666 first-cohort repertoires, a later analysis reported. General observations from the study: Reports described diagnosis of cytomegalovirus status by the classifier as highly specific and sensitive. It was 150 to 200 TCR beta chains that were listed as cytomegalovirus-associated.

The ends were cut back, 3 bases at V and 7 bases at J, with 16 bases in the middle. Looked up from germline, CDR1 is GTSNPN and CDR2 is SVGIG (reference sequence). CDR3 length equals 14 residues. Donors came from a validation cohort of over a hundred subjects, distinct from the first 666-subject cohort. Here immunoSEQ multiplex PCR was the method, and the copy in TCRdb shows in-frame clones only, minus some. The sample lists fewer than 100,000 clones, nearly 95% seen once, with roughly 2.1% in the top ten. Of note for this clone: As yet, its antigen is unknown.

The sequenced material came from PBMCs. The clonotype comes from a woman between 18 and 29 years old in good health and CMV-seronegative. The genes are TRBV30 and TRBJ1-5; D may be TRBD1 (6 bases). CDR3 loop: CAWSQGTSGQPQHF. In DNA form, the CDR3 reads TGTGCCTGGAGCCAAGGGACATCAGGGCAGCCCCAGCATTTT. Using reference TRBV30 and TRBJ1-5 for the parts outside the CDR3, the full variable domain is SQTIHQWPATLVQPVGSPLSLECTVEGTSNPNLYWYRQAAGRGLQLLFYSVGIGQISSEVPQNLSASRPQDRQFILSSKKLLLSDSGFYLCAWSQGTSGQPQHFGDGTRLSIL.